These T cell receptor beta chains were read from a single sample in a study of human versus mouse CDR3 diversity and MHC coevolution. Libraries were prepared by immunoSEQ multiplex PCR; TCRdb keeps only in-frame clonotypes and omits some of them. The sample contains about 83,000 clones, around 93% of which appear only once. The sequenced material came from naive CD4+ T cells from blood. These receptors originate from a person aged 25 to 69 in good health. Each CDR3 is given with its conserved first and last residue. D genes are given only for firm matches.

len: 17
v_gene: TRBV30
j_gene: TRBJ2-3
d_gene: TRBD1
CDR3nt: TGTGCCTGGAGCCCCAACACAAGGGACAGCCCCACAGATACGCAGTATTTT
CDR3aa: CAWSPNTRDSPTDTQYF

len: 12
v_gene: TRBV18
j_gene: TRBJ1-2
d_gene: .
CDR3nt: TGTGCCAGCTCACCGTCCGACTATGGCTACACCTTC
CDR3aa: CASSPSDYGYTF

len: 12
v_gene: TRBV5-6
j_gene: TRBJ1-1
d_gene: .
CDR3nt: TGTGCCAGCAGCCAGGGACTGGCGGAAGCTTTCTTT
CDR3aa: CASSQGLAEAFF

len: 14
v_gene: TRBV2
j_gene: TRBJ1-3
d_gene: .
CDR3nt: TGTGCCAGCAGTGAATTTCGAACAGCCAACACCATATATTTT
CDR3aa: CASSEFRTANTIYF

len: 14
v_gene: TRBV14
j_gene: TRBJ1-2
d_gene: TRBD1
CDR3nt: TGTGCCAGCAGCCAGCGGACAGGGGAAGAAGGCTACACCTTC
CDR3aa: CASSQRTGEEGYTF

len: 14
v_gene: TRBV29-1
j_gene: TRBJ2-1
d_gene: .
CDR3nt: TGCAGCGTTGAAGGGGCGACAGCCTACAATGAGCAGTTCTTC
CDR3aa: CSVEGATAYNEQFF

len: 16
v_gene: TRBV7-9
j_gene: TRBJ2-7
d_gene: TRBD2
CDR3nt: TGTGCCAGCAGCCCTAACCCGGGACTAGCCACCTACGAGCAGTACTTC
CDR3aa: CASSPNPGLATYEQYF

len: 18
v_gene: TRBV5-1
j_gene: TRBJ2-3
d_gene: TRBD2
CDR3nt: TGCGCCAGCAGCTCAACTCGAGGGAGCGGGAGTGGGTCAGATACGCAGTATTTT
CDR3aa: CASSSTRGSGSGSDTQYF

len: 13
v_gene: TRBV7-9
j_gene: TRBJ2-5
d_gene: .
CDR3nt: TGTGCCAGCAGCTTTGGGCAGCCGGAGACCCAGTACTTC
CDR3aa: CASSFGQPETQYF

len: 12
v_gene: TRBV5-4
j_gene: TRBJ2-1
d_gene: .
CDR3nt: TGTGCCAGCAGCTTTGCCGAGGATGAGCAGTTCTTC
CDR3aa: CASSFAEDEQFF

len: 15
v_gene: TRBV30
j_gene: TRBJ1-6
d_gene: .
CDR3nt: TGTGCCTGGAGTGTACTTCGGGGGGATAATTCACCCCTCCACTTT
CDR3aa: CAWSVLRGDNSPLHF

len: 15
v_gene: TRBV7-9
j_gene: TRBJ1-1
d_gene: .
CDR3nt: TGTGCCAGCAGCCTTACCTACCAGGAGAACACTGAAGCTTTCTTT
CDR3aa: CASSLTYQENTEAFF

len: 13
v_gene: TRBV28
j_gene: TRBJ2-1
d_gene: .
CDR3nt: TGTGCCAGCAGTTTACTAGCCAACAATGAGCAGTTCTTC
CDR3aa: CASSLLANNEQFF

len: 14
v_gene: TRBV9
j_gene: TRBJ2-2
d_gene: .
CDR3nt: TGTGCCAGCAGCGTATACCAGGGGACCGGGGAGCTGTTTTTT
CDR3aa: CASSVYQGTGELFF

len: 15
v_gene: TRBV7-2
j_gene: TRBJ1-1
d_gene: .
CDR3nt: TGTGCCAGCAGCTCCCTCGACACGATGAACACTGAAGCTTTCTTT
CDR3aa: CASSSLDTMNTEAFF

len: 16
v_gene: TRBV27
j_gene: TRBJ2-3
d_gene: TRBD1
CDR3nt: TGTGCCAGCAGTTATATCCCGGGACAGGGCACAGATACGCAGTATTTT
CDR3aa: CASSYIPGQGTDTQYF

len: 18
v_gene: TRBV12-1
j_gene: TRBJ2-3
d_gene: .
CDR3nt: TGTGCCAGCAGCTTTAATGGGTATAGCGGGACGAGCACAGATACGCAGTATTTT
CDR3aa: CASSFNGYSGTSTDTQYF

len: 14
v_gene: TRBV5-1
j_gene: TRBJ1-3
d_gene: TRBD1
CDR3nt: TGCGCCAGCAGCGCTCCGGACAGGGGAAACACCATATATTTT
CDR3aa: CASSAPDRGNTIYF

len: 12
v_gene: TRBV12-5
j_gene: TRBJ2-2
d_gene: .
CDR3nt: TGTGCTAGTGGACCGGGTGCCGGGGAGCTGTTTTTT
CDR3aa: CASGPGAGELFF

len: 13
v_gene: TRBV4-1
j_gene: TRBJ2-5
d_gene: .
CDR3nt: TGCGCCAGCAGCCAAGGCGTTCGGGAGACCCAGTACTTC
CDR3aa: CASSQGVRETQYF

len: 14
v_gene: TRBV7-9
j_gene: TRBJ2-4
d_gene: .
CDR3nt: TGTGCCAGCAGCCTCCCCGTGGCCAAAAACATTCAGTACTTC
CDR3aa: CASSLPVAKNIQYF

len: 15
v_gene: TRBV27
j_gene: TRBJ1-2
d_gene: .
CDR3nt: TGTGCCAGCAGTTTATTACCCCGAGGAGACTATGGCTACACCTTC
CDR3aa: CASSLLPRGDYGYTF

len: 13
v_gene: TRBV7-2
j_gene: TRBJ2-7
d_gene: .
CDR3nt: TGTGCCAGCAGCCTTAGACTAGATGGCGAGCAGTACTTC
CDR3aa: CASSLRLDGEQYF